This T cell receptor (beta chain) emerged from a study of blood T cell repertoires in COVID-19. As for the study in general: Specimens from acute and convalescent COVID-19 originated in the United States, Italy and Spain. PBMCs, B-cell-depleted T cells, or T cells were the source of the cDNA or gDNA that made up the material.

The CDR3 is 15 amino acids. Germline values: CDR1 KGHSH, CDR2 LQKENI. The V segment lost 1 base and the J segment 4 bases; nucleotides outside the gene matches: 6. The protocol was immunoSEQ multiplex PCR, while the TCRdb copy is restricted to in-frame clones and leaves out a portion. The repertoire holds around 230,000 clones, with around 86% as singletons. Sequencing input: PBMCs or T cells enriched from blood (not recorded which). This TCR derives from a middle-aged woman with acute COVID-19. The gene calls are TRBV18 and TRBJ2-7; the match to TRBD2 covers 8 bases. The DNA for the CDR3 is TGTGCCAGCTCACCACAAGCGGGAGAGCAGTACGAGCAGTACTTC. The encoded protein is CASSPQAGEQYEQYF. The whole variable domain, filled in from reference TRBV18 and TRBJ2-7, reads NAGVMQNPRHLVRRRGQEARLRCSPMKGHSHVYWYRQLPEEGLKFMVYLQKENIIDESGMPKERFSAEFPKEGPSILRIQQVVRGDSAAYFCASSPQAGEQYEQYFGPGTRLTVT.